Below, 26 T cell receptor beta chains from the same sample are listed, as sequenced in a study of T cell responses to AZD1222 COVID-19 vaccine. Sequencing used immunoSEQ multiplex PCR; TCRdb keeps in-frame clones, though not all of them. The table has 150,000 to 200,000 clones, around nine tenths seen once. The sample in question was peripheral blood, obtained 28 days after the second AZD1222 dose. Source of these receptors: an adult who received the AZD1222 COVID-19 vaccine.

This rearrangement joins TRBV5-5 to TRBJ2-7; TRBD1 matches 12 bases. After removal of 4 bases from V and 7 bases from J, the junction contained 9 bases not matched to a gene. Per germline, CDR1 SGHKS and CDR2 YYEKEE (reference sequence). The CDR3 length is 15 residues. CDR3 in amino acids: CASSRPGQGAREQYF. The CDR3 DNA is TGTGCCAGCAGCAGACCGGGACAGGGGGCGAGGGAGCAGTACTTC.

This sequence joins TRBV7-8 and TRBJ1-3; TRBD1 matches 8 bases. The CDR3 sequence is 17 residues long. In germline, CDR1 is SGHVS, CDR2 FQNEAQ. V shed 2 bases, J shed 0 bases, and the junction held 6 bases outside the gene matches. The CDR3 loop reads CASSLRTGPNSGNTIYF. CDR3 nucleotides: TGTGCCAGCAGCTTACGGACAGGGCCTAACTCTGGAAACACCATATATTTT.

The table lists this clone with a count of one. The chain employs TRBV7-6 and TRBJ1-1, with 7 bases fitting TRBD1. The length of the CDR3 is 18 residues. The germline gives CDR1 SGHVS, CDR2 FNYEAQ. Trimming cost V 5 bases and J 2 bases; bases outside gene matches: 17. CDR3 in amino acids: CASSLLSPGQQINTEAFF. The CDR3 DNA reads as TGTGCCAGCAGCCTTCTATCTCCGGGACAGCAGATTAACACTGAAGCTTTCTTT.

V gene TRBV7-3 combines with J gene TRBJ2-1; 10 nucleotides agree with TRBD2. With V trimmed by 5 bases and J by 2 bases, 6 bases remained unmatched. The CDR3 runs 16 residues. Germline lookup yields CDR1 SGHTA and CDR2 FQGTGA. Written as DNA, the CDR3 is TGTGCCAGCAGCCCGATAGCGGGGGGCACCTACAATGAGCAGTTCTTC. It is translated as CASSPIAGGTYNEQFF.

This clone appeared a single time. This chain joins TRBV9 and TRBJ1-1; tentative D call: TRBD1 (6 bases). Germline V lookup: CDR1 SGDLS, CDR2 YYNGEE. V lost 4 bases and J 7 bases, leaving 32 bases between the germline ends. The length of the CDR3 is 19 residues. The CDR3 region has the DNA TGTGCCAGCAGCTCAAGTAGGGGGGGGGAGATGAGTCGGTTGGGTGAAGCTTTCTTT. Translated: CASSSSRGGEMSRLGEAFF.

The chain employs TRBV5-4 and TRBJ1-2; D not resolved. There are 12 residues in the CDR3. Between the trimmed V and J ends, which lost 2 bases and 4 bases, there was a span of 6 bases. From germline, CDR1 is SGHNT and CDR2 YYREEE (reference sequence). In nucleotides, the CDR3 is TGTGCCAGCAGCTTCCGCAGCTATGGCTACACCTTC. It codes for CASSFRSYGYTF.

The rearrangement uses TRBV9 and TRBJ1-2; perhaps TRBD1 as D (5 bases). The ends were cut back, 3 bases at V and 4 bases at J, with 13 bases in the middle. The CDR3 length is 14 residues. Germline CDR1 is SGDLS and CDR2 is YYNGEE. The CDR3 nucleotides are TGTGCCAGCAGCGCCGGGGGGGACCTCTATGGCTACACCTTC. It translates to CASSAGGDLYGYTF.

This chain joins TRBV15 and TRBJ2-7; possibly TRBD1 for D (5 bases). The germline gives CDR1 LNHNV, CDR2 YYDKDF (reference sequence). The CDR3 totals 15 residues. Trimming left V 0 bases short and J 1 base short, with 10 bases between. CDR3 bases: TGTGCCACCAGCAGAGATCCACAGGTATCCTACGAGCAGTACTTC. Its protein product is CATSRDPQVSYEQYF.

The gene calls are TRBV19 and TRBJ2-5; D is possibly TRBD1 (6 bases). The CDR3 loop spans 14 amino acids. CDR1 is LNHDA and CDR2 is SQIVND in the germline V gene (reference sequence). The ends were cut back, 0 bases at V and 5 bases at J, with 10 bases in the middle. In nucleotides, the CDR3 is TGTGCCAGTAGTATAGACCACAGGGCGGAGACCCAGTACTTC. It encodes CASSIDHRAETQYF.

This clone was observed a handful of times. The chain carries TRBV19 and TRBJ1-5; 9 bases are a match to TRBD1. The J segment lost 4 bases and the V segment lost 0 bases, leaving 4 bases of the junction unmatched. The CDR3 is 16 amino acids. Germline V CDR1 and CDR2: LNHDA, SQIVND (reference sequence). The CDR3 region has the DNA TGTGCCAGTAGTATAGATGGGGGACAGGGTAATCAGCCCCAGCATTTT. This sequence encodes CASSIDGGQGNQPQHF.

The chain recombines TRBV6-5 with TRBJ1-6, with unresolved D. The germline CDR1 and CDR2 sequences are MNHEY and SVGAGI. This CDR3 contains 14 residues. V lost 7 bases to trimming and J lost 7 bases, with 14 bases between them. The CDR3, as DNA: TGTGCCAGCACCCCATCTACAGCCAATTCACCCCTCCACTTT. This codes for CASTPSTANSPLHF.

The CDR3 sequence: CASSALMGSGELFF. CDR3 DNA: TGTGCCAGCAGTGCCCTAATGGGTTCCGGGGAGCTGTTTTTT. The chain carries TRBV9 and TRBJ2-2; no reliable D call. The CDR3 totals 14 residues. Trimming stripped 5 bases from V and 6 bases from J, with 14 bases between. Germline CDR1 and CDR2: SGDLS and YYNGEE.

The chain's CDR3 is CASSNRGLEQYF. Written as DNA, the CDR3 is TGTGCCAGTAGTAACAGGGGATTAGAGCAGTACTTC. The chain employs TRBV19 and TRBJ2-7, with 7 bases identical to TRBD1. Germline assignment: CDR1 LNHDA and CDR2 SQIVND (reference sequence). V lost 4 bases to trimming and J lost 7 bases; unmatched junction nucleotides: 4. There are 12 residues in the CDR3. Based on the CDR3 plus reference TRBV19 and TRBJ2-7, the full variable domain is DGGITQSPKYLFRKEGQNVTLSCEQNLNHDAMYWYRQDPGQGLRLIYYSQIVNDFQKGDIAEGYSVSREKKESFPLTVTSAQKNPTAFYLCASSNRGLEQYFGPGTRLTVT.

This chain uses TRBV30 with TRBJ2-7, with D perhaps matching TRBD1 (5 bases). The V end lost 0 bases, the J end lost 6 bases, and 6 bases lay between the germline ends. Per germline, CDR1 GTSNPN and CDR2 SVGIG (reference sequence). The CDR3 extends over 11 amino acids. In DNA, the CDR3 is TGTGCCTGGAGTGTAAGGGGCGAGCAGTACTTC. Translating gives CAWSVRGEQYF. Looking up the rest from reference TRBV30 and TRBJ2-7 gives the full variable domain: SQTIHQWPATLVQPVGSPLSLECTVEGTSNPNLYWYRQAAGRGLQLLFYSVGIGQISSEVPQNLSASRPQDRQFILSSKKLLLSDSGFYLCAWSVRGEQYFGPGTRLTVT.

This chain joins TRBV12-3 or TRBV12-4 and TRBJ1-1; the match to TRBD1 covers 7 bases. There are 13 residues in the CDR3. Losses at the gene ends were 7 bases for V and 4 bases for J; bases not matched to a gene: 6. This chain's CDR3 is CASTLQGGTEAFF. CDR3 sequence (DNA): TGTGCCAGCACTCTCCAGGGGGGCACTGAAGCTTTCTTT.

Many counts were recorded for this clone. A junction end diverges from the germline sequence, so it may reflect a read error. The chain uses TRBV6-4 and TRBJ2-2; D might be TRBD2 (6 bases). Germline V lookup: CDR1 MRHNA, CDR2 SNTAGT. The CDR3 consists of 15 residues. The CDR3: CASSDEAGNAGELFF. CDR3 bases: TGTGCCAGCAGTGACGAGGCGGGGAACGCCGGGGAGCTGTTTTTT.

V gene TRBV10-3 combines with J gene TRBJ2-5; a possible D gene is TRBD1 (5 bases). Trimming took 8 bases from V and 5 from J, leaving 15 bases between them. In germline, CDR1 is ENHRY, CDR2 SYGVKD. This CDR3 has 13 amino acids. CDR3 region: CAIAGREGETQYF. The CDR3 DNA follows: TGTGCCATCGCCGGCAGGGAAGGTGAGACCCAGTACTTC.

The chain combines TRBV10-3 with TRBJ2-3; D is ambiguous. Trimming pared 3 bases from V and 7 bases from J, leaving 14 bases between. Germline V gene data show CDR1 as ENHRY and CDR2 as SYGVKD. This CDR3 spans 14 amino acids. The DNA for the CDR3 is TGTGCCATCAGTGAAGGAATAGTACCGCATACGCAGTATTTT. Amino acids: CAISEGIVPHTQYF.

This clone was seen only a few times. V is TRBV24-1 and J is TRBJ2-3; 7 bases agree with TRBD1. The CDR3 length is 15 residues. Per germline, CDR1 KGHDR and CDR2 SFDVKD. V was pared by 9 bases and J by 4 bases, with 12 bases of the junction left unmatched. CDR3 region: CATSFGTVGADTQYF. The CDR3 nucleotides are TGTGCCACCTCGTTTGGGACAGTCGGGGCAGATACGCAGTATTTT.

The rearrangement joins TRBV6-5 to TRBJ1-6, with 8 bases aligning to TRBD1. With V trimmed by 5 bases and J by 8 bases, 2 bases remained unmatched. The CDR3 sequence is 13 residues long. Looked up from germline, CDR1 is MNHEY and CDR2 is SVGAGI. The CDR3 coding sequence is TGTGCCAGCAGTACGGACAGGGATTCACCCCTCCACTTT. It yields the protein CASSTDRDSPLHF.

CDR3 sequence (DNA): TGTGCCACCAGTGATACCCCACAGGGCGTGAGCACAGATACGCAGTATTTT. It specifies CATSDTPQGVSTDTQYF. V and J are TRBV24-1 and TRBJ2-3; D might be TRBD1 (6 bases). Trimming pared 3 bases from V and 0 bases from J, leaving 15 bases between. Per the germline V gene, CDR1 is KGHDR and CDR2 is SFDVKD. This CDR3 contains 17 residues.

The chain joins TRBV12-5 to TRBJ1-5; D gene uncertain. Germline lookup yields CDR1 LGHNT and CDR2 FRNRAP. V gave up 1 base and J gave up 0 bases, with 13 bases separating them. The CDR3 length is 17 residues. The CDR3: CASGLASGPYSNQPQHF. CDR3 bases: TGTGCTAGTGGTTTGGCCAGCGGGCCCTATAGCAATCAGCCCCAGCATTTT.

The chain combines TRBV4-1 with TRBJ1-2; unclear D gene. The CDR3 is made up of 12 amino acids. Looked up from germline, CDR1 is MGHRA and CDR2 is YSYEKL. V lost 0 bases and J 4 bases, leaving 3 bases between the germline ends. DNA of the CDR3: TGCGCCAGCAGCCAAGATCTCTATGGCTACACCTTC. It encodes CASSQDLYGYTF.

This chain uses TRBV5-6 with TRBJ2-1; perhaps TRBD1 as D (5 bases). Per the germline V gene, CDR1 is SGHDT and CDR2 is YYEEEE. CDR3 size: 13 residues. V shed 4 bases and J shed 6 bases, with 11 bases lying between them. CDR3 protein: CASSPTGFNEQFF. CDR3 nucleotide sequence: TGTGCCAGCAGCCCCACAGGTTTCAATGAGCAGTTCTTC.

The gene calls are TRBV9 and TRBJ2-3; 7 bases map to TRBD1. Germline assignment: CDR1 SGDLS and CDR2 YYNGEE. The ends lost 2 bases at V and 8 bases at J; junction bases unmatched: 8. The CDR3 contains 14 residues. DNA for the CDR3: TGTGCCAGCAGCGTGGGACAGTCTGTGGCTACGCAGTATTTT. Encoded protein: CASSVGQSVATQYF.

V usage is TRBV6-5 and J usage is TRBJ2-2; D unclear. Germline V lookup: CDR1 MNHEY, CDR2 SVGAGI. This CDR3 has 13 residues. The ends were cut back, 6 bases at V and 0 bases at J, with 5 bases in the middle. CDR3: CASSSSNTGELFF. The CDR3 DNA reads as TGTGCCAGCAGCAGCTCGAACACCGGGGAGCTGTTTTTT.